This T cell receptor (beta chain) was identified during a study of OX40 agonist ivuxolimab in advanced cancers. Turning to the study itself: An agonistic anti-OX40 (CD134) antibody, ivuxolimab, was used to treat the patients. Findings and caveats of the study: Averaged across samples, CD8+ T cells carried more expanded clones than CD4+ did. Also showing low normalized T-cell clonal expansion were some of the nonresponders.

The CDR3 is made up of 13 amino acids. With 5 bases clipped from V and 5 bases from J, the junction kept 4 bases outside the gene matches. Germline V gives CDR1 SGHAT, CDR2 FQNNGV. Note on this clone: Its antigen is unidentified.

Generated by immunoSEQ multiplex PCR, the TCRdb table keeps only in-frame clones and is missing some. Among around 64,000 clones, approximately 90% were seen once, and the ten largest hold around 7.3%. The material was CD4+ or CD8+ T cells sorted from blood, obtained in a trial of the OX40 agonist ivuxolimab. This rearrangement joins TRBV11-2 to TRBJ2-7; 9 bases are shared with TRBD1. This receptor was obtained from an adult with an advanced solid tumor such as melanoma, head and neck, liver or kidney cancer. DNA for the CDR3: TGTGCCAGCAGCCAGGACAGGGGCGACGAGCAGTACTTC. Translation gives CASSQDRGDEQYF.